The 14 T cell receptor beta chains in this list originate from one sample, sequenced in a study of regulatory T cells in long-lasting Graves disease. Time point indicated: persistent/refractory GD, antithyroid drugs over 5 years with positive TRAb. Making the TCR library involved RNA that had been extracted from PBMCs. Relying on iRepertoire HTBI primers and Arm-PCR of CDR3 regions, the team built TCR beta libraries. One entry per CDR3 protein, called by TCRdb with MiXCR from the multiplex PCR reads. The sample has a few hundred thousand distinct CDR3 sequences; 23% are singletons. The material sequenced was peripheral blood mononuclear cells (PBMCs), taken when the disease was refractory, from a patient treated with antithyroid drugs. Receptor source: a female donor with Graves disease.

The chain carries TRBV7-9 and TRBJ2-5; TRBD1 aligns across 7 bases. Germline trimming cut 1 base from V and 6 bases from J; bases unmatched to any gene: 5. Looked up from germline, CDR1 is SEHNR and CDR2 is FQNEAQ (reference sequence). There are 14 residues in the CDR3. The CDR3 loop reads CASSLEHRGQTQYF. DNA for the CDR3: TGTGCCAGCAGCTTAGAGCACAGGGGACAGACCCAGTACTTC.

This clonotype was observed a few times. This chain joins TRBV25-1 and TRBJ1-1; D may be TRBD1 (5 bases). This CDR3 region has 15 residues. CDR1 and CDR2 from the germline V gene are MGHDK and SYGVNS. V was pared by 2 bases and J by 5 bases, with 15 bases between. CDR3 in amino acids: CASSEGTRGGTEAFF. Written as DNA, the CDR3 is TGTGCCAGCAGTGAAGGGACGCGGGGAGGGACTGAAGCTTTCTTT.

This clonotype was detected ten times or more. The chain combines TRBV11-1 with TRBJ2-5, with 7 bases aligning to TRBD1. V lost 6 bases and J lost 4; bases outside the gene matches: 2. Germline assignment: CDR1 SGHAT and CDR2 FQDESV (reference sequence). The CDR3 sequence is 12 residues long. The CDR3 sequence is CASSWTGETQYF. The CDR3 DNA reads as TGTGCCAGCAGTTGGACAGGAGAGACCCAGTACTTC.

This clonotype has only a few counts. CDR3 in amino acids: CSARDLGTEAFF. CDR3 coding DNA: TGCAGTGCTAGAGATTTGGGAACTGAAGCTTTCTTT. The chain links TRBV20-1 to TRBJ1-1; D ambiguous. V gave up 0 bases and J gave up 5 bases, with 7 bases separating them. The CDR3 consists of 12 residues. The germline V gene encodes CDR1 DFQATT and CDR2 SNEGSKA (reference sequence).

This clonotype came up many times. The chain has TRBV20-1 and TRBJ2-2; 7 bases are shared with TRBD2. Per germline, CDR1 DFQATT and CDR2 SNEGSKA (reference sequence). With V trimmed by 6 bases and J by 5 bases, 12 bases remained unmatched. The CDR3 runs to 15 residues. The chain's CDR3 is CSAEDSGRRTGELFF. The CDR3 DNA is TGCAGTGCAGAGGATTCCGGGAGGCGGACCGGGGAGCTGTTTTTT.

The chain uses TRBV10-3 and TRBJ2-7; D not certain. The CDR3 is 14 residues long. V lost 0 bases and J 2 bases, leaving 8 bases between the germline ends. Germline V CDR1 and CDR2: ENHRY, SYGVKD. CDR3 coding DNA: TGTGCCATCAGTGAGTCTGGGGTCCCCTACGAGCAGTACTTC. Encoded protein: CAISESGVPYEQYF.

This chain joins TRBV5-1 and TRBJ2-7; TRBD2 aligns across 14 bases. CDR3 length: 18 residues. Germline assignment: CDR1 SGHRS and CDR2 YFSETQ. J lost 6 bases, V lost 3 bases, and 14 bases had no gene match. DNA of the CDR3: TGCGCCAGCAGCTCCGTCGGGGGACTAGCGGGAGCAGCCCTCGAGCAGTACTTC. It encodes CASSSVGGLAGAALEQYF.

In its sample, this clonotype was seen many times. Written as DNA, the CDR3 is TGTGCCATCAGTGAGAGGGGACCGAACACTGAAGCTTTCTTT. This encodes CAISERGPNTEAFF. The chain employs TRBV10-3 and TRBJ1-1, with D possibly matching TRBD1 (5 bases). Trimming shortened V by 2 bases and J by 1 base, and 8 bases separated the two germline ends. In germline, CDR1 is ENHRY, CDR2 SYGVKD. There are 14 residues in the CDR3.

This clonotype has only a few counts. V and J are TRBV20-1 and TRBJ1-2; D unclear. Trimming took 2 bases from V and 8 from J, leaving 12 bases between them. Looked up from germline, CDR1 is DFQATT and CDR2 is SNEGSKA (reference sequence). The CDR3 covers 12 residues. The CDR3 DNA is TGCAGTGCTAGAACGCCAGTAGGCGGCTACACCTTC. Translation gives CSARTPVGGYTF.

In this sample, this clonotype turned up many times. The chain is built from TRBV28 and TRBJ1-5; tentatively, D is TRBD1 (5 bases). The CDR3 is 14 residues long. Germline V gene lookup returns CDR1 MDHEN and CDR2 SYDVKM. The V end was cut by 3 bases, the J end by 7 bases, with 13 bases between. CDR3 loop: CASSLAGFRQPQHF. The CDR3 nucleotides are TGTGCCAGCAGTTTGGCAGGGTTTCGGCAGCCCCAGCATTTT.

V is TRBV5-1 and J is TRBJ1-5, with TRBD1 as a possible D gene (5 bases). Germline assignment: CDR1 SGHRS and CDR2 YFSETQ. This CDR3 is 15 amino acids long. Trimming took off 4 bases at V and 6 bases at J, with 17 bases between the two ends. CDR3 amino acids: CASSVEGQGGQPQHF. CDR3 in DNA: TGCGCCAGCAGCGTGGAGGGTCAGGGAGGTCAGCCCCAGCATTTT.

The chain recombines TRBV15 with TRBJ2-2, with a weak D call TRBD1 (6 bases). V lost 5 bases, J lost 8 bases, and 18 bases lay in between. There are 15 residues in the CDR3. Germline V gene data show CDR1 as LNHNV and CDR2 as YYDKDF (reference sequence). The CDR3: CATSGWTDKWGELFF. As DNA, the CDR3 is TGTGCCACCAGCGGGTGGACAGACAAATGGGGGGAGCTGTTTTTT.

The CDR3 loop reads CASTEGAGAKNIQYF. CDR3 DNA: TGTGCCAGCACCGAAGGGGCGGGAGCCAAAAACATTCAGTACTTC. The chain links TRBV3-1 to TRBJ2-4, with D possibly called TRBD1 or TRBD2 (5 bases each). Trimming cost V 7 bases and J 0 bases, with 13 bases left between them. The CDR3 length is 15 residues. Per the germline V gene, CDR1 is LGHDT and CDR2 is YNNKEL (reference sequence).

In its sample, this clonotype was seen a few times. The chain carries TRBV11-2 and TRBJ2-1; D gene unclear. Trimming left V 1 base short and J 7 bases short, with 2 bases between. The CDR3 covers 11 residues. CDR1 and CDR2 from the germline V gene are SGHAT and FQNNGV. DNA for the CDR3: TGTGCCAGCAGCTTAGCAAATGAGCAGTTCTTC. It specifies CASSLANEQFF. Looking up the rest from reference TRBV11-2 and TRBJ2-1 gives the full variable domain: EAGVAQSPRYKIIEKRQSVAFWCNPISGHATLYWYQQILGQGPKLLIQFQNNGVVDDSQLPKDRFSAERLKGVDSTLKIQPAKLEDSAVYLCASSLANEQFFGPGTRLTVL.